This T cell receptor (beta chain) was captured by sequencing in a study of blood T cell repertoires in COVID-19. Whole-study context: Acute and convalescent COVID-19 specimens originated in the United States, Italy and Spain. Sources were T cells, B-cell-depleted T cells, or PBMCs; the material itself was cDNA or gDNA.

How the authors handled the data: The authors estimated nucleated cell counts from reference gene primer amplification. Assay used: immunoSEQ multiplex PCR; TCRdb lists only in-frame clones, some missing. D and trimming come from the DNA, and the V and J calls and clone size come from that table. The sample records approximately 400,000 clones, 81% being singletons. This clonotype was obtained from a human donor with acute or convalescent COVID-19. The donor label of this sample is uncertain. Sequenced: peripheral blood.

The CDR3 DNA reads as TGTGCCAGCAGTGAACGGACAGGGGGCGACCATTATGGCTACACCTTC. It is translated as CASSERTGGDHYGYTF. V and J are TRBV25-1 and TRBJ1-2, with 11 positions matching TRBD1. The germline gives CDR1 MGHDK, CDR2 SYGVNS. This CDR3 region has 16 residues. Trimming cost V 2 bases and J 5 bases; bases outside gene matches: 7.